This note documents a single T cell receptor (beta chain) sequence. The antigen is not known. This entry belongs to a study of siplizumab effects on memory and regulatory T cells. Around 96,000 TCR templates underwent assay in each sample. Assay used: immunoSEQ multiplex PCR; TCRdb lists only in-frame clones, some missing. The sample lists more than 85,000 clones, around 90% occurring once. The CDR3 is made up of 13 amino acids. J lost 4 bases, V lost 4 bases, and 4 bases had no gene match. Germline CDR1 SQVTM, CDR2 ANQGSEA. Study-wide results and limits: Roughly 75-96% of proliferating CD4+ or CD8+ clones defied assignment to a naive or memory phenotype. Siplizumab, the agent tested, significantly reduced alloreactive sequences traceable to unstimulated CD4+ memory cells. Unstimulated subsets were the mapping target of only a minor fraction of alloreactive clones.

The sample taken for sequencing was CD4+ T cells sorted from blood. This clonotype was sampled from a human donor in good health. The chain joins TRBV29-1 to TRBJ1-2, with 9 bases that match TRBD1. The DNA of the CDR3 is TGCAGCGTTGCGGGACAGGGAGTCTATGGCTACACCTTC. It specifies CSVAGQGVYGYTF.